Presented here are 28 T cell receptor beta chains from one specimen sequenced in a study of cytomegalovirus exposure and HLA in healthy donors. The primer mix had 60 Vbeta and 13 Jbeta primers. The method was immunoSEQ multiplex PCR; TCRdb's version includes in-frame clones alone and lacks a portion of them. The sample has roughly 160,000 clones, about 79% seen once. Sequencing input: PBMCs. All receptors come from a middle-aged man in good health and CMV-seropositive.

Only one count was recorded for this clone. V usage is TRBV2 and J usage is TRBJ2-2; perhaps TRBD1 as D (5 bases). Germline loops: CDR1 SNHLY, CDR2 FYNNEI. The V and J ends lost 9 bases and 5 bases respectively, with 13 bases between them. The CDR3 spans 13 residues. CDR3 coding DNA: TGTGCCAGTGATCAGGGCTTTACCGGGGAGCTGTTTTTT. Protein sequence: CASDQGFTGELFF.

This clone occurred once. DNA for the CDR3: TGTGCCACCCAACGAGACTTCTATGGCTACACCTTC. Protein: CATQRDFYGYTF. The rearrangement joins TRBV6-1 to TRBJ1-2; D gene uncertain. The CDR3 contains 12 residues. CDR1 and CDR2 (germline): MNHNS, SASEGT. The germline V and J ends were trimmed by 10 bases and 4 bases, with 13 bases remaining between them.

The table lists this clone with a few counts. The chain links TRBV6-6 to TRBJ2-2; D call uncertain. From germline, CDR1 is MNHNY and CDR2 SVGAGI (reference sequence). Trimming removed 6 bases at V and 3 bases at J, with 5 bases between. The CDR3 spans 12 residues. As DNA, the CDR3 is TGTGCCAGCAGGGCGGACACCGGGGAGCTGTTTTTT. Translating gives CASRADTGELFF.

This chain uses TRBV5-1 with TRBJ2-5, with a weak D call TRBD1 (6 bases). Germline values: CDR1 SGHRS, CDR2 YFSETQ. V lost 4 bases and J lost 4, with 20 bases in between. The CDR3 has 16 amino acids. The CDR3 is CASSQSLGQSTETQYF. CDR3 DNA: TGCGCCAGCAGCCAGTCCCTGGGACAATCGACAGAGACCCAGTACTTC.

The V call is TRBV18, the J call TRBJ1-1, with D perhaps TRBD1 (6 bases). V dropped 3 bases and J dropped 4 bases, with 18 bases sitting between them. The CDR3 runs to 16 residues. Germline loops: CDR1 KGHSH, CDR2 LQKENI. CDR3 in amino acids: CASSPSTLGRGTEAFF. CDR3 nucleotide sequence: TGTGCCAGCTCACCCTCAACCTTGGGCAGGGGCACTGAAGCTTTCTTT.

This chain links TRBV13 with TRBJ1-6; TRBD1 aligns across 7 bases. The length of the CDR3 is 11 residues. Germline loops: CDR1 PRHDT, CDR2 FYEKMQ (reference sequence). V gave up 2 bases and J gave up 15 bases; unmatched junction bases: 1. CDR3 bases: TGTGCCAGCAGCTTAAGGGACAGCCTCCACTTT. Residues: CASSLRDSLHF.

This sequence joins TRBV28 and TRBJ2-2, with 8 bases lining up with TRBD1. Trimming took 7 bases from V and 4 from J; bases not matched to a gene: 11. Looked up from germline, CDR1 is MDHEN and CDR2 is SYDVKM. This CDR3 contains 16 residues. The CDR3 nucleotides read TGTGCCAGCATTTCCGGTCAGGGGGCTGGCACCGGGGAGCTGTTTTTT. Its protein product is CASISGQGAGTGELFF.

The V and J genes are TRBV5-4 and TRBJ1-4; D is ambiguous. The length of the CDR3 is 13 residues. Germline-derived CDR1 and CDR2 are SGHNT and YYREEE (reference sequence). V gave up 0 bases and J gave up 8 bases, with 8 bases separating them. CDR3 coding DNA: TGTGCCAGCAGCTTGGATTCGGGGGAAAAACTGTTTTTT. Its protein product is CASSLDSGEKLFF.

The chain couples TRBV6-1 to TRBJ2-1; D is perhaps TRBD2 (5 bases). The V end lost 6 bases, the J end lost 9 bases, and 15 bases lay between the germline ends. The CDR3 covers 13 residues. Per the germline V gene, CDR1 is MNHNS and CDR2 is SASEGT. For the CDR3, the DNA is TGTGCCAGCAGCCCAACTAGGCCCGGTGAGCAGTTCTTC. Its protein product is CASSPTRPGEQFF.

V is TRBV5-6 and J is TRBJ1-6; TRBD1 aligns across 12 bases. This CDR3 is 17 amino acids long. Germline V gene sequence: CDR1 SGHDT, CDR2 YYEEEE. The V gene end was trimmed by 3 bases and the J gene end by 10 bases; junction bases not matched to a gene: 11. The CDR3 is CASSSRGTGGKRSPLHF. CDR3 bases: TGTGCCAGCAGCTCACGGGGGACAGGGGGCAAGAGGTCACCCCTCCACTTT. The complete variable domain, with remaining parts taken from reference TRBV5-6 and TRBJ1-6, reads DAGVTQSPTHLIKTRGQQVTLRCSPKSGHDTVSWYQQALGQGPQFIFQYYEEEERQRGNFPDRFSGHQFPNYSSELNVNALLLGDSALYLCASSSRGTGGKRSPLHFGNGTRLTVT.

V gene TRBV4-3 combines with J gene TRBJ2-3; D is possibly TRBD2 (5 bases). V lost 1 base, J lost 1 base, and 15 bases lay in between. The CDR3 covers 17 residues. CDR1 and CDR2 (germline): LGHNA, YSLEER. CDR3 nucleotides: TGCGCCAGCAGCCAAGCCAGACAAGGACTGCGCACAGATACGCAGTATTTT. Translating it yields CASSQARQGLRTDTQYF.

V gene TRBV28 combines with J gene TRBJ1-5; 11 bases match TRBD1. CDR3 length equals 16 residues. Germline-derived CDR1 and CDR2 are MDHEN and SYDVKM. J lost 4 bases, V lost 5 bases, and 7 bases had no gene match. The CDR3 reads CASSRWTGGLNQPQHF. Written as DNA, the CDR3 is TGTGCCAGCAGTAGGTGGACAGGGGGCTTGAATCAGCCCCAGCATTTT.

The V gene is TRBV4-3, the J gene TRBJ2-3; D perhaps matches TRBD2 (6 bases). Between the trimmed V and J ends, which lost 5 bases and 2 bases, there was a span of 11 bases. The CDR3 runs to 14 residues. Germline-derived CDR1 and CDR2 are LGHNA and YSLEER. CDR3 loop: CASSLRTTTDTQYF. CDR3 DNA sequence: TGCGCCAGCAGCTTACGGACTACCACAGATACGCAGTATTTT.

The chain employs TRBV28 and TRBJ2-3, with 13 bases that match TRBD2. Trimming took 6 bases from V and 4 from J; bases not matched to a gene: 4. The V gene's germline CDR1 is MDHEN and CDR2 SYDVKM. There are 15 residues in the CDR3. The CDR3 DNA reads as TGTGCCAGCAGCCAACTAGCGGGGGGGCCAGATACGCAGTATTTT. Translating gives CASSQLAGGPDTQYF.

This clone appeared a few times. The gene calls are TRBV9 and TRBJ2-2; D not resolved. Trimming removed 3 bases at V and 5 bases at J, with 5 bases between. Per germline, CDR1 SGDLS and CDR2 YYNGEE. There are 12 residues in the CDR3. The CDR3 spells CASSGATGELFF. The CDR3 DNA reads TGTGCCAGCAGCGGGGCGACCGGGGAGCTGTTTTTT.

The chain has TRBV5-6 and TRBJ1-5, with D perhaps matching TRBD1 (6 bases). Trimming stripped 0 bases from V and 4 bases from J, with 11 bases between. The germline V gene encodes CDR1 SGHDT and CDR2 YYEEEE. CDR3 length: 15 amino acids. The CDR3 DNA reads TGTGCCAGCAGCTTGGGTTGGCAGGGGAATCAGCCCCAGCATTTT. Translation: CASSLGWQGNQPQHF.

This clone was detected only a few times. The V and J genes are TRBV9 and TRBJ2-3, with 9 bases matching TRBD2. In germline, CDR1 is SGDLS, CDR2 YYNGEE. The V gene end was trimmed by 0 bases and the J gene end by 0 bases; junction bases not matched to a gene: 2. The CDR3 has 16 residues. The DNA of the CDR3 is TGTGCCAGCAGCGTAGGCGGGGGGGCTAGCACAGATACGCAGTATTTT. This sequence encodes CASSVGGGASTDTQYF.

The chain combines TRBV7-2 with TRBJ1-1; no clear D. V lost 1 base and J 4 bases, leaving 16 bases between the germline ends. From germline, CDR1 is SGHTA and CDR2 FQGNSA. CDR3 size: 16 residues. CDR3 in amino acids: CASSLVGGLRGTEAFF. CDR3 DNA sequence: TGTGCCAGCAGCTTAGTTGGCGGTTTGCGTGGCACTGAAGCTTTCTTT.

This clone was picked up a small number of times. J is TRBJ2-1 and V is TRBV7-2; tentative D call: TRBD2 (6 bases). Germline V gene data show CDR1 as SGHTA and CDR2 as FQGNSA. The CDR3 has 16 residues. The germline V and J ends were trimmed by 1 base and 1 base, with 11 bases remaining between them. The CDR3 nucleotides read TGTGCCAGCAGCTTAGGGGGCGGGGTTTCCTACAATGAGCAGTTCTTC. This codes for CASSLGGGVSYNEQFF.

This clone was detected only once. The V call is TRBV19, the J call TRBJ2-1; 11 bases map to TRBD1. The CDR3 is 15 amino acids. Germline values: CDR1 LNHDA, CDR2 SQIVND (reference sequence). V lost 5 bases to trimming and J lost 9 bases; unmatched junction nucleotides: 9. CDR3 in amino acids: CASSSGQGVGGEQFF. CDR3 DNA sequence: TGTGCCAGTAGTTCGGGACAGGGGGTCGGGGGTGAGCAGTTCTTC.

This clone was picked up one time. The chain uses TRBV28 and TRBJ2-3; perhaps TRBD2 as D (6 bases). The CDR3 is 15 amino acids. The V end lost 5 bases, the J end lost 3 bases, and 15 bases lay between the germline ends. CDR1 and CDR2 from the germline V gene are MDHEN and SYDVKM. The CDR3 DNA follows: TGTGCCAGCAGTAGTCGTCTTGGGGGGACAGATACGCAGTATTTT. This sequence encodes CASSSRLGGTDTQYF.

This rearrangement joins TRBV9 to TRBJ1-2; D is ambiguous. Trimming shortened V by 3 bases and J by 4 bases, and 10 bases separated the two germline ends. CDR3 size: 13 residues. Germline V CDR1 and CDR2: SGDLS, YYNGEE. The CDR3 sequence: CASSAPSFYGYTF. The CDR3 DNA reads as TGTGCCAGCAGCGCCCCGTCCTTCTATGGCTACACCTTC. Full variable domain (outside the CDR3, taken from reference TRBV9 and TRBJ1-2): DSGVTQTPKHLITATGQRVTLRCSPRSGDLSVYWYQQSLDQGLQFLIQYYNGEERAKGNILERFSAQQFPDLHSELNLSSLELGDSALYFCASSAPSFYGYTFGSGTRLTVV.

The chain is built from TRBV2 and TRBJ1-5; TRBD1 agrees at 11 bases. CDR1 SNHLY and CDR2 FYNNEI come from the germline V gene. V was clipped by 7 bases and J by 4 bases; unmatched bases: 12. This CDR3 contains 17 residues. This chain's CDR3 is CASTNGLGTGGNQPQHF. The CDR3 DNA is TGTGCCAGCACCAATGGGTTGGGGACAGGGGGAAATCAGCCCCAGCATTTT.

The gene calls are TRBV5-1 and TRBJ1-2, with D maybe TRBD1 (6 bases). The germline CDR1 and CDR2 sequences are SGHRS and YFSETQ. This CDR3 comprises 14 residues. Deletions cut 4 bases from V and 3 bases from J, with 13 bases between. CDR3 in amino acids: CASSRDTGDYGYTF. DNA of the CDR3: TGCGCCAGCAGCCGGGACACTGGAGACTATGGCTACACCTTC.

The CDR3 here is CASSFGQGYEQYF. CDR3 bases: TGTGCCAGCAGCTTCGGGCAGGGCTACGAGCAGTACTTC. J is TRBJ2-7 and V is TRBV11-2; D perhaps matches TRBD1 (5 bases). Trimming shortened V by 3 bases and J by 3 bases, and 9 bases separated the two germline ends. This CDR3 has 13 amino acids. The V gene's germline CDR1 is SGHAT and CDR2 FQNNGV.

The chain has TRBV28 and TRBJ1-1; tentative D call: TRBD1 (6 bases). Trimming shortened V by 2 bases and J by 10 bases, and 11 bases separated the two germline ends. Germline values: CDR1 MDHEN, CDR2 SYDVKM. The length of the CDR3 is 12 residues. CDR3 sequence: CASSLRTVRAFF. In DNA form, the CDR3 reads TGTGCCAGCAGTTTAAGGACAGTACGAGCTTTCTTT.

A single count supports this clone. The CDR3 nucleotides are TGCGCCAGCAGCAGAACGGGACAGACCTCCTACAATGAGCAGTTCTTC. Its translation is CASSRTGQTSYNEQFF. This chain uses TRBV5-1 with TRBJ2-1; TRBD1 matches 7 bases. V lost 4 bases to trimming and J lost 0 bases; unmatched junction nucleotides: 7. The CDR3 length is 16 residues. CDR1 SGHRS and CDR2 YFSETQ come from the germline V gene.

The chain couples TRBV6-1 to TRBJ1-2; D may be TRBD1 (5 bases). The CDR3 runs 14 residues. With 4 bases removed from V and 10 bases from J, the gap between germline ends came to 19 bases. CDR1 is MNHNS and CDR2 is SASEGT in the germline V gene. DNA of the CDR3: TGTGCCAGCAGTGGGTCCTGGGGCACCGGGCTCTACACCTTC. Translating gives CASSGSWGTGLYTF.